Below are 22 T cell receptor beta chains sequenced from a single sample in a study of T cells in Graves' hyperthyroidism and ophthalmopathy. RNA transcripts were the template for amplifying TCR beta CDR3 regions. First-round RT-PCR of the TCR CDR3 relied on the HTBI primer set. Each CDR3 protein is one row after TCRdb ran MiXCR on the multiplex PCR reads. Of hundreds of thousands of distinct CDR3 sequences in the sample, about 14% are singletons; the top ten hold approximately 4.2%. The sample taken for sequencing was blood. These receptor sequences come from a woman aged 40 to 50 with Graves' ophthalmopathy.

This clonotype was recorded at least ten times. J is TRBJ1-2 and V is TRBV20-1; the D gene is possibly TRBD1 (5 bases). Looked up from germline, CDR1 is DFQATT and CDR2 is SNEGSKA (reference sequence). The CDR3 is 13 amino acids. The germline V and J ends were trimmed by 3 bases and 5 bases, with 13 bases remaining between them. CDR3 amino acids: CSASRQGQYGYTF. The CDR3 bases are TGCAGTGCTAGTAGGCAGGGCCAATATGGCTACACCTTC.

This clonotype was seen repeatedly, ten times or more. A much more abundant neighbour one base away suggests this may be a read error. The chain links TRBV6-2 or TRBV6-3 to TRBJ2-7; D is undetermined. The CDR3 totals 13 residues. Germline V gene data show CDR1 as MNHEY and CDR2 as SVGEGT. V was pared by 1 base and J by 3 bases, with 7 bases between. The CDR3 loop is CASSYLASYEQYF. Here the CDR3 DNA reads TGTGCCAGCAGTTACTTGGCCAGCTACGAGCAGTACTTC.

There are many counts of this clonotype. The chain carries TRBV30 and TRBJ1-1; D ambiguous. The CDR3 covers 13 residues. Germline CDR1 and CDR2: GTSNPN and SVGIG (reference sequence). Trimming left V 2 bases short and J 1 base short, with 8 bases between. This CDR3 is CAWSRGTNTEAFF. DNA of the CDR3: TGTGCCTGGAGTCGGGGTACGAACACTGAAGCTTTCTTT.

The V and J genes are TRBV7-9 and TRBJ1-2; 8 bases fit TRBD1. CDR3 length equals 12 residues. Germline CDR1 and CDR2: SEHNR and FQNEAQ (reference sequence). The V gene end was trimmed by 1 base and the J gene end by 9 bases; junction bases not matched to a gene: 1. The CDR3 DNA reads TGTGCCAGCAGCTTAGGACAGGGGAGCTACACCTTC. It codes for CASSLGQGSYTF.

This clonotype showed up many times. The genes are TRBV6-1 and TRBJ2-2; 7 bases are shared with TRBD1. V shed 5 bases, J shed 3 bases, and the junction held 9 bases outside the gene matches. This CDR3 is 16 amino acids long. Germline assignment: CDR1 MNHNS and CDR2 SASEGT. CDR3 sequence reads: CASSPRGQLYTGELFF. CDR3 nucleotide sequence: TGTGCCAGCAGTCCTCGGGGACAGCTATACACCGGGGAGCTGTTTTTT.

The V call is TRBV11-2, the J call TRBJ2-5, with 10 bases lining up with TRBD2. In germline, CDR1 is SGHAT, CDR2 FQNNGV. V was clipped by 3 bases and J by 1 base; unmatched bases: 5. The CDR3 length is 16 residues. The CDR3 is CASSFRVAGGQETQYF. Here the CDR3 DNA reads TGTGCCAGCAGCTTTCGTGTAGCGGGAGGCCAAGAGACCCAGTACTTC.

The CDR3: CASKGANNEKLFF. The CDR3 DNA is TGTGCCAGCAAGGGTGCGAATAATGAAAAACTGTTTTTT. V usage is TRBV2 and J usage is TRBJ1-4; D gene ambiguous. The CDR3 is 13 residues long. The V end lost 7 bases, the J end lost 4 bases, and 10 bases lay between the germline ends. The germline V gene has CDR1 SNHLY and CDR2 FYNNEI.

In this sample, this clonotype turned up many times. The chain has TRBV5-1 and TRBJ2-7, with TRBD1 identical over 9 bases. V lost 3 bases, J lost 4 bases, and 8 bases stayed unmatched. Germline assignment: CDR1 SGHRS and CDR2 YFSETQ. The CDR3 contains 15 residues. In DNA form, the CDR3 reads TGCGCCAGCAGCTCGGGACAGGGTAGAGAGTACGAGCAGTACTTC. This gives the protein CASSSGQGREYEQYF.

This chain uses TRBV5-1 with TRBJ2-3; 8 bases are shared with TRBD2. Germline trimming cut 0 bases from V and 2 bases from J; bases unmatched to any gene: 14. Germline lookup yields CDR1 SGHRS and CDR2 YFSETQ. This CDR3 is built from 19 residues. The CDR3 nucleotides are TGCGCCAGCAGCTTGGAGAGTCTCGGGAGGGCCGGGCACACAGATACGCAGTATTTT. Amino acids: CASSLESLGRAGHTDTQYF. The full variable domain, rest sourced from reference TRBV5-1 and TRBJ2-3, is KAGVTQTPRYLIKTRGQQVTLSCSPISGHRSVSWYQQTPGQGLQFLFEYFSETQRNKGNFPGRFSGRQFSNSRSEMNVSTLELGDSALYLCASSLESLGRAGHTDTQYFGPGTRLTVL.

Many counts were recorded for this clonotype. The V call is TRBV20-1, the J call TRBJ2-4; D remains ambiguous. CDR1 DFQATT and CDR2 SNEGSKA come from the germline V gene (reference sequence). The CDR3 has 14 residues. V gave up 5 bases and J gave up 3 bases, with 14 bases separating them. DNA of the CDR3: TGCAGTGCTCCGGCGCCGCCGGGCAAAAACATTCAGTACTTC. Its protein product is CSAPAPPGKNIQYF.

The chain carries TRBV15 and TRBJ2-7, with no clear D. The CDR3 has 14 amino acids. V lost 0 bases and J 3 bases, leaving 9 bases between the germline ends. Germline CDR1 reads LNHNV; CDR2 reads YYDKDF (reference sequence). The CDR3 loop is CATSRETVSYEQYF. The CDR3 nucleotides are TGTGCCACCAGCAGAGAGACTGTGAGCTACGAGCAGTACTTC.

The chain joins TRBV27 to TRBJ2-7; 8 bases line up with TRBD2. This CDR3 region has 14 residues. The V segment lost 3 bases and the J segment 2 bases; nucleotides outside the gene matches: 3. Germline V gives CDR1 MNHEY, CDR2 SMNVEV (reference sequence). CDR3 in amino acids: CASSFGAGAYEQYF. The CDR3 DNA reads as TGTGCCAGCAGTTTTGGAGCGGGAGCCTACGAGCAGTACTTC.

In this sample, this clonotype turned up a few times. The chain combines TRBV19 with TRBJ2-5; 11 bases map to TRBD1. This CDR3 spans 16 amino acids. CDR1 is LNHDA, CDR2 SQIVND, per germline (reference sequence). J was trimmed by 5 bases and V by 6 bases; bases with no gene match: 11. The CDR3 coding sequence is TGTGCCAGTAGCCCTAGGACAGGGGGCAAACGGGAGACCCAGTACTTC. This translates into CASSPRTGGKRETQYF.

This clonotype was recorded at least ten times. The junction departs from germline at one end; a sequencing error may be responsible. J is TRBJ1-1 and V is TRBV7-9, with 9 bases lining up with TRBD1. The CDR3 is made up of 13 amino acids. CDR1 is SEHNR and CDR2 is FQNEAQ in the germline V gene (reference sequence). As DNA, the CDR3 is TGTGCCAGCAGCTATGGACAGGGGACTGACGCTTTCTTT. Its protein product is CASSYGQGTDAFF.

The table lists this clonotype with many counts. The CDR3 DNA follows: TGTGCCAGCACTAACGGGTGGGTACCTGAAGCTTTCTTT. It yields the protein CASTNGWVPEAFF. This chain uses TRBV6-1 with TRBJ1-1; D call uncertain. In germline, CDR1 is MNHNS, CDR2 SASEGT. CDR3 size: 13 residues. The V gene lost 7 bases and the J gene lost 6 bases, with 15 bases spanning the gap.

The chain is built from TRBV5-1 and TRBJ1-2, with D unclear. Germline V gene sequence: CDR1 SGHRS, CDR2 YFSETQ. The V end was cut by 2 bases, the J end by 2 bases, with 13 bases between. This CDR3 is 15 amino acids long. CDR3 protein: CASSLSSDTNYGYTF. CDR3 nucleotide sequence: TGCGCCAGCAGCTTATCCTCCGATACCAACTATGGCTACACCTTC.

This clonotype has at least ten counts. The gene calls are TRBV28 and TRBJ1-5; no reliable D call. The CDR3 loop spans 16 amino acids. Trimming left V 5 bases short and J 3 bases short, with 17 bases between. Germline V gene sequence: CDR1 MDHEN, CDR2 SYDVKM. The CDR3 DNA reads TGTGCCAGCAGTGACCACACCCAAAGGGTCAATCAGCCCCAGCATTTT. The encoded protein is CASSDHTQRVNQPQHF.

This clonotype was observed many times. CDR3 protein: CASSLGRTYGYTF. The CDR3 nucleotides read TGTGCCAGCAGCTTAGGCAGGACCTATGGCTACACCTTC. The chain links TRBV7-2 to TRBJ1-2; the D is unclear. The CDR3 contains 13 residues. The V gene lost 1 base and the J gene lost 4 bases, with 7 bases spanning the gap. Germline CDR1 and CDR2: SGHTA and FQGNSA. Looking up the rest from reference TRBV7-2 and TRBJ1-2 gives the full variable domain: GAGVSQSPSNKVTEKGKDVELRCDPISGHTALYWYRQSLGQGLEFLIYFQGNSAPDKSGLPSDRFSAERTGGSVSTLTIQRTQQEDSAVYLCASSLGRTYGYTFGSGTRLTVV.

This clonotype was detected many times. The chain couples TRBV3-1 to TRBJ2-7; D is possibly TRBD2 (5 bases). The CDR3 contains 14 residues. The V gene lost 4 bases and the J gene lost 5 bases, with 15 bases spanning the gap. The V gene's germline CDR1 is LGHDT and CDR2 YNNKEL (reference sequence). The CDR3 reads CASSPSRGSNEQYF. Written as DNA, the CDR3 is TGTGCCAGCAGCCCGAGCCGAGGGTCCAACGAGCAGTACTTC.

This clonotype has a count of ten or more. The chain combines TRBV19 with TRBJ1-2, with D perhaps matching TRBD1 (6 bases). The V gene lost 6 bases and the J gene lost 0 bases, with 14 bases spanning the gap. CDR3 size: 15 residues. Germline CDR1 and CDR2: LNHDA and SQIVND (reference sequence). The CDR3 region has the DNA TGTGCCAGTAGCGATCAGGGGACGACTAACTATGGCTACACCTTC. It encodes CASSDQGTTNYGYTF.

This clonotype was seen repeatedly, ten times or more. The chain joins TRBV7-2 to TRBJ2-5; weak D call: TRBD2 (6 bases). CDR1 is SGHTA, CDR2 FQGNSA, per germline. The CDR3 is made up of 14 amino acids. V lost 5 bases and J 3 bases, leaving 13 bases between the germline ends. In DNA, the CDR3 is TGTGCCAGCAGCGCGGGACTGATAGAAGAGACCCAGTACTTC. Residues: CASSAGLIEETQYF.

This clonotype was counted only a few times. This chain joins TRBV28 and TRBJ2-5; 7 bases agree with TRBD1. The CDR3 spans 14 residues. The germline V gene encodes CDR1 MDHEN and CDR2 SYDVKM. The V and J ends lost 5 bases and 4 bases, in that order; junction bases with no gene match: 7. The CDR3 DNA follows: TGTGCCAGCAGTCGACAGGGAGAGGTAGAGACCCAGTACTTC. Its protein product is CASSRQGEVETQYF.